What follows are 23 T cell receptor beta chains derived from one specimen sequenced in a study of post-analysis software for immune sequencing data. The authors incorporated unique molecular identifiers into the TCR beta cDNA libraries. TCRdb re-called the PCR reads with MiXCR, one entry per CDR3 protein. The sample has under 200,000 distinct CDR3 sequences; roughly 35% are singletons. Source: blood, taken after autologous hematopoietic stem cell transplantation. The receptors derive from a girl aged 5 to 17 with multiple sclerosis.

The chain is built from TRBV12-3 or TRBV12-4 and TRBJ1-1, with unresolved D. There are 15 residues in the CDR3. V was trimmed by 0 bases and J by 8 bases, leaving 16 bases between them. CDR3 sequence: CASSLALPARPEAFF. The CDR3 nucleotides are TGTGCCAGCAGTTTAGCGCTTCCAGCGCGGCCAGAAGCTTTCTTT.

This clonotype was seen only a few times. The chain employs TRBV29-1 and TRBJ2-3; D call uncertain. The CDR3 has 14 residues. V lost 7 bases to trimming and J lost 2 bases, with 16 bases between them. Germline CDR1 and CDR2: SQVTM and ANQGSEA. The chain's CDR3 is CSGEVGVFTDTQYF. The DNA for the CDR3 is TGCAGCGGCGAGGTTGGGGTTTTCACAGATACGCAGTATTTT.

This sequence joins TRBV7-3 and TRBJ2-3, with TRBD2 identical over 11 bases. The CDR3 extends over 15 amino acids. J gave up 5 bases and V 3 bases, and 4 bases lay outside the gene matches. Germline V gene data show CDR1 as SGHTA and CDR2 as FQGTGA. Written as DNA, the CDR3 is TGTGCCAGCAGCTTTACTAGCGGGAGCGGAGATACGCAGTATTTT. Translating gives CASSFTSGSGDTQYF.

There are many counts of this clonotype. The V gene is TRBV5-1, the J gene TRBJ2-4; D may be TRBD1 or TRBD2 (7 bases each). V dropped 0 bases and J dropped 3 bases, with 19 bases sitting between them. Germline V gene lookup returns CDR1 SGHRS and CDR2 YFSETQ. CDR3 length: 18 residues. CDR3 sequence reads: CASSLAGLAGGGKNIQYF. CDR3 sequence (DNA): TGCGCCAGCAGCTTGGCCGGGCTAGCAGGGGGGGGCAAAAACATTCAGTACTTC.

In its sample, this clonotype was seen once. The chain is built from TRBV18 and TRBJ2-2; D is perhaps TRBD1 (6 bases). Germline V lookup: CDR1 KGHSH, CDR2 LQKENI. This CDR3 contains 14 residues. V dropped 3 bases and J dropped 7 bases, with 12 bases sitting between them. CDR3 in amino acids: CASSPGHAFGELFF. CDR3 bases: TGTGCCAGCTCACCGGGACACGCTTTCGGGGAGCTGTTTTTT.

Of note for this clonotype: Possible read error: a much larger clone is one base away. Since the CDR3 does not end with the conserved phenylalanine or tryptophan, this likely comes from a read error. The chain links TRBV6-5 to TRBJ2-7, with a weak D call TRBD1 (6 bases). The germline V gene has CDR1 MNHEY and CDR2 SVGAGI. Trimming cost V 6 bases and J 3 bases, with 15 bases left between them. The CDR3 totals 14 residues. The CDR3 spells CASSPRRGGYEQYC. DNA of the CDR3: TGTGCCAGCAGCCCCCGGAGAGGGGGCTACGAGCAGTACTGC.

There are a few counts of this clonotype. The gene calls are TRBV9 and TRBJ2-3; TRBD1 might be the D (5 bases). Germline values: CDR1 SGDLS, CDR2 YYNGEE. V was cut by 4 bases and J by 11 bases, with 11 bases left in between. The CDR3 spans 11 residues. In nucleotides, the CDR3 is TGTGCCAGCAGCCAAGACAGTAGGCAGTATTTT. Its protein product is CASSQDSRQYF.

This rearrangement joins TRBV5-6 to TRBJ2-1, with TRBD2 matching 9 bases. CDR1 and CDR2 from the germline V gene are SGHDT and YYEEEE. CDR3 length equals 16 residues. Unmatched junction bases numbered 18, after V lost 9 bases and J lost 8 bases. The chain's CDR3 is CATSTATAGGRDEQFF. The CDR3 region has the DNA TGTGCCACCAGTACCGCCACAGCGGGAGGACGGGATGAGCAGTTCTTC.

This clonotype was counted ten times or more. The chain has TRBV9 and TRBJ2-5; D is perhaps TRBD2 (7 bases). This CDR3 region has 14 residues. The V gene lost 4 bases and the J gene lost 7 bases, with 17 bases spanning the gap. Per the germline V gene, CDR1 is SGDLS and CDR2 is YYNGEE. CDR3 bases: TGTGCCAGCAGCCCCCTGGGGGGGCTTGGGACCCAGTACTTC. Translated: CASSPLGGLGTQYF.

The CDR3 coding sequence is TGCAGCGTCGCGACAGACAAATCCTACGAGCAGTACTTC. Residues: CSVATDKSYEQYF. The chain couples TRBV29-1 to TRBJ2-7; TRBD1 is a possible D gene (5 bases). There are 13 residues in the CDR3. Germline V gene sequence: CDR1 SQVTM, CDR2 ANQGSEA. Trimming removed 6 bases from V and 1 base from J, with 13 bases in between.

This clonotype occurred a few times. V usage is TRBV12-3 or TRBV12-4 and J usage is TRBJ1-5; tentatively, D is TRBD1 (5 bases). The V gene lost 5 bases and the J gene lost 12 bases, with 17 bases spanning the gap. This CDR3 is built from 13 residues. The CDR3 DNA reads TGTGCCAGCAGTCCCCTGGGGCAGACCTACCAGCATTTT. It codes for CASSPLGQTYQHF.

The V gene is TRBV20-1, the J gene TRBJ1-1; weak D call: TRBD1 (6 bases). Germline CDR1 reads DFQATT; CDR2 reads SNEGSKA (reference sequence). The CDR3 has 16 amino acids. Trimming took 0 bases from V and 4 from J, leaving 18 bases between them. The CDR3 DNA sequence: TGCAGTGCTAGAGAGCTGCACACTCGGGGGGCCACTGAAGCTTTCTTT. This sequence encodes CSARELHTRGATEAFF.

This clonotype was seen more than once but under ten times. V gene TRBV7-2 combines with J gene TRBJ2-3, with D possibly being TRBD1 (6 bases). The CDR3 runs to 16 residues. Trimming stripped 6 bases from V and 6 bases from J, with 22 bases between. Germline loops: CDR1 SGHTA, CDR2 FQGNSA. The CDR3 region is CASSSRGAPPADTQYF. The CDR3 nucleotides are TGTGCCAGCAGTTCCAGGGGAGCTCCTCCGGCGGATACGCAGTATTTT.

This clonotype occurred a few times. The gene calls are TRBV6-5 and TRBJ2-6, with D hard to call. The CDR3 sequence is 16 residues long. Trimming cost V 4 bases and J 1 base, with 11 bases left between them. From germline, CDR1 is MNHEY and CDR2 SVGAGI. The CDR3 sequence is CASSLTQFSGANVLTF. The CDR3 DNA reads as TGTGCCAGCAGTTTGACACAGTTTTCTGGGGCCAACGTCCTGACTTTC.

This clonotype was seen repeatedly, ten times or more. The chain carries TRBV25-1 and TRBJ2-1, with TRBD1 matching over 8 bases. Per germline, CDR1 MGHDK and CDR2 SYGVNS. Germline trimming cut 4 bases from V and 5 bases from J; bases unmatched to any gene: 10. The CDR3 is made up of 16 amino acids. The CDR3 region is CASSVISRGPDNEQFF. The CDR3 DNA is TGTGCCAGCAGTGTTATAAGCAGGGGGCCTGACAATGAGCAGTTCTTC.

This clonotype has just a few counts. The V and J genes are TRBV7-6 and TRBJ2-1; weak D call: TRBD2 (5 bases). This CDR3 has 19 residues. Germline CDR1 and CDR2: SGHVS and FNYEAQ. V was clipped by 1 base and J by 0 bases, with 19 bases between them. CDR3 in amino acids: CASSLEAALSANSYNEQFF. The CDR3 DNA reads as TGTGCCAGCAGCTTAGAAGCGGCCTTATCGGCGAACTCCTACAATGAGCAGTTCTTC.

This clonotype occurred many times. J is TRBJ2-3 and V is TRBV6-2 or TRBV6-3, with D unclear. V lost 3 bases and J 5 bases, leaving 9 bases between the germline ends. Germline-derived CDR1 and CDR2 are MNHEY and SVGEGT. The CDR3 totals 13 residues. The CDR3, as DNA: TGTGCCAGCAGTTATTCCGCCGTAGATACGCAGTATTTT. This sequence encodes CASSYSAVDTQYF.

The genes are TRBV7-9 and TRBJ1-2; 11 bases line up with TRBD1. V shed 6 bases, J shed 4 bases, and the junction held 4 bases outside the gene matches. Germline V gives CDR1 SEHNR, CDR2 FQNEAQ (reference sequence). The CDR3 sequence is 14 residues long. The CDR3 region has the DNA TGTGCCAGCAGAGTCGGGACAGGGGGCTATGGCTACACCTTC. Protein product: CASRVGTGGYGYTF.

This sequence joins TRBV6-2 or TRBV6-3 and TRBJ2-3; D perhaps matches TRBD2 (5 bases). The V gene's germline CDR1 is MNHEY and CDR2 SVGEGT. Between the trimmed V and J ends, which lost 0 bases and 4 bases, there was a span of 11 bases. The CDR3 runs to 15 residues. The CDR3 DNA sequence: TGTGCCAGCAGTTACTCGAGGGAGTCCGCAGATACGCAGTATTTT. This codes for CASSYSRESADTQYF.

This clonotype has more than one count but fewer than ten. V is TRBV9 and J is TRBJ1-5; TRBD1 aligns across 10 bases. CDR1 SGDLS and CDR2 YYNGEE come from the germline V gene. V lost 3 bases, J lost 8 bases, and 8 bases stayed unmatched. The CDR3 is 15 amino acids. CDR3 residues: CASSGGQGFNEPQHF. DNA for the CDR3: TGTGCCAGCAGCGGGGGACAGGGGTTTAATGAGCCCCAGCATTTT.

The V and J genes are TRBV12-3 or TRBV12-4 and TRBJ1-2; D is undetermined. V gave up 5 bases and J gave up 8 bases, with 12 bases separating them. This CDR3 region has 12 residues. The CDR3 DNA follows: TGTGCCAGCAGTACGGACCTGGCGGGCTACACCTTC. Its protein product is CASSTDLAGYTF.

The rearrangement joins TRBV30 to TRBJ2-1; TRBD1 might be the D (5 bases). The V end lost 5 bases, the J end lost 3 bases, and 11 bases lay between the germline ends. The CDR3 spans 13 residues. Germline V CDR1 and CDR2: GTSNPN, SVGIG (reference sequence). CDR3 coding DNA: TGTGCCTGGGTTCCCAGGGTCTACAATGAGCAGTTCTTC. It yields the protein CAWVPRVYNEQFF.

This clonotype showed up many times. The V and J genes are TRBV20-1 and TRBJ2-5; no definite D call. This CDR3 has 11 residues. Germline V lookup: CDR1 DFQATT, CDR2 SNEGSKA (reference sequence). Trimming left V 3 bases short and J 2 bases short, with 4 bases between. The CDR3 loop is CSASPQETQYF. The CDR3 coding sequence is TGCAGTGCTAGCCCTCAAGAGACCCAGTACTTC.